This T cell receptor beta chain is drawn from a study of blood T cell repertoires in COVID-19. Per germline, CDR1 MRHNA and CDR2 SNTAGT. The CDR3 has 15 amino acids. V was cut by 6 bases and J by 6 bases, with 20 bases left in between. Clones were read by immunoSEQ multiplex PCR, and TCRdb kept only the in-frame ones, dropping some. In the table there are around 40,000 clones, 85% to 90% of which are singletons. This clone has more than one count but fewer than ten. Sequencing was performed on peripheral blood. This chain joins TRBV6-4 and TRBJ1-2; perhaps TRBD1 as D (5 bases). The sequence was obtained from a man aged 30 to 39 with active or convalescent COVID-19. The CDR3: CASSATPGFSNGYTF. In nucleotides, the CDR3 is TGTGCCAGCAGCGCAACTCCAGGGTTCTCTAATGGCTACACCTTC.